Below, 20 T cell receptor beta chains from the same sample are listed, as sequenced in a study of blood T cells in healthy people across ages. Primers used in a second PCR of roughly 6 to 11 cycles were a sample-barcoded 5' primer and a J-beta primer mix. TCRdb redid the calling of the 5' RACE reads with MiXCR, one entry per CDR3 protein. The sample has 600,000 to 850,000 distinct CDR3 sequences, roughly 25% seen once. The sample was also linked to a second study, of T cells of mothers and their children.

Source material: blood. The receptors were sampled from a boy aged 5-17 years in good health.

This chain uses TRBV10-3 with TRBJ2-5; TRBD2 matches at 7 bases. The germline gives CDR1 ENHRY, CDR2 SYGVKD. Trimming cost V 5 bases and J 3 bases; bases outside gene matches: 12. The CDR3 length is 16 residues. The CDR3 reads CAISSFGREIEETQYF. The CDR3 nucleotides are TGTGCCATCAGTTCATTCGGGCGGGAGATAGAAGAGACCCAGTACTTC.

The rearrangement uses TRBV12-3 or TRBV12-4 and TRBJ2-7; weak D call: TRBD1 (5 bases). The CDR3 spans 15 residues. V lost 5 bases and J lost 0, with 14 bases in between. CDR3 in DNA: TGTGCCAGCAGTCCCCGAATAGGGGCCTCCTACGAGCAGTACTTC. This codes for CASSPRIGASYEQYF.

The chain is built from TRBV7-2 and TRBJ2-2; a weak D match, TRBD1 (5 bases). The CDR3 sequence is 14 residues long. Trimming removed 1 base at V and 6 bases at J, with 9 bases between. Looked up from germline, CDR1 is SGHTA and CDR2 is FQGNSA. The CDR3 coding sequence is TGTGCCAGCAGCTTAGAGTCAGGGCCCGGGGAGCTGTTTTTT. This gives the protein CASSLESGPGELFF.

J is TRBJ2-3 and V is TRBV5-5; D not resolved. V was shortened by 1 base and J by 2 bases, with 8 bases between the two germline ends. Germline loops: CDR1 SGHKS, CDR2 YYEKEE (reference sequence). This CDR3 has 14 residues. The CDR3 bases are TGTGCCAGCAGCTTGTGGCAGCACACAGATACGCAGTATTTT. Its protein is CASSLWQHTDTQYF. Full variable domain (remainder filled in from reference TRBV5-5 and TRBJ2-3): DAGVTQSPTHLIKTRGQQVTLRCSPISGHKSVSWYQQVLGQGPQFIFQYYEKEERGRGNFPDRFSARQFPNYSSELNVNALLLGDSALYLCASSLWQHTDTQYFGPGTRLTVL.

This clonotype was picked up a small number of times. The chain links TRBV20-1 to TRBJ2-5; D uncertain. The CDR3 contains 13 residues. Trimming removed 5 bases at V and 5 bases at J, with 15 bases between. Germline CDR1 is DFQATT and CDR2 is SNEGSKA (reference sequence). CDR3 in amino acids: CSASQAPMETQYF. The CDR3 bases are TGCAGTGCTTCCCAGGCCCCAATGGAGACCCAGTACTTC.

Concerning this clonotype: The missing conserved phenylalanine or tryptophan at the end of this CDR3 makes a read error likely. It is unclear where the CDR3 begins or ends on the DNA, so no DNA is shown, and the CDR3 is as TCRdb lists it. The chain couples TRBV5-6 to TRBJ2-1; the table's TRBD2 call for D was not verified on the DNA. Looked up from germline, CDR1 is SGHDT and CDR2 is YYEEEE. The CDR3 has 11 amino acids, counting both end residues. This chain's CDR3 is CASAGGRSALL.

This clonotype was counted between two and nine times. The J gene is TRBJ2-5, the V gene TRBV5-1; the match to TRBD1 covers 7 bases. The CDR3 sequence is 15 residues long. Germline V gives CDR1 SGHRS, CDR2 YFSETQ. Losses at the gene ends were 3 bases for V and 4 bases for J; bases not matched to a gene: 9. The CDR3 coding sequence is TGCGCCAGCAGCTCAGGGGGACCGAGGGGAGAGACCCAGTACTTC. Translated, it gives CASSSGGPRGETQYF.

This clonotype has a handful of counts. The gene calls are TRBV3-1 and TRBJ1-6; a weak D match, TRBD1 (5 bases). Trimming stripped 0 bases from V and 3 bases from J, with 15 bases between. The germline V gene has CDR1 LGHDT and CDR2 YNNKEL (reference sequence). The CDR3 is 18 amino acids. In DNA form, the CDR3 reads TGTGCCAGCAGCCAAGAATCCTGGGAGGGGATCTATAATTCACCCCTCCACTTT. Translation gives CASSQESWEGIYNSPLHF.

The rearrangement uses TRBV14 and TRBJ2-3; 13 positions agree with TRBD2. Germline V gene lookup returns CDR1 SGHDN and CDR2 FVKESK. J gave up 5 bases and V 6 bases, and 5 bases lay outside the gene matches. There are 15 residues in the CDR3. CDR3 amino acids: CASSLRLAGGDTQYF. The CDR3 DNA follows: TGTGCCAGCAGTCTAAGACTAGCGGGAGGAGATACGCAGTATTTT.

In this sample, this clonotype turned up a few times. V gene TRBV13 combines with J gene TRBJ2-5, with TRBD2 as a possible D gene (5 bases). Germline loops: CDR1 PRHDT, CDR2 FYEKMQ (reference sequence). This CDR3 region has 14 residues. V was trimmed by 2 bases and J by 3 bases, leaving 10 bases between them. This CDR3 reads CASSLRSAEETQYF. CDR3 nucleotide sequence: TGTGCCAGCAGCTTAAGGTCAGCGGAAGAGACCCAGTACTTC.

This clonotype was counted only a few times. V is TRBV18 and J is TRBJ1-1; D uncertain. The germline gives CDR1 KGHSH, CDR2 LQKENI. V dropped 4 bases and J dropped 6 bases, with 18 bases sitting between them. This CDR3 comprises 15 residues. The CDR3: CASSLYASIGAEAFF. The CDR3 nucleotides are TGTGCCAGCTCACTGTACGCGTCGATAGGCGCTGAAGCTTTCTTT. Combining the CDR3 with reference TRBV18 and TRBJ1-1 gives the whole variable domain NAGVMQNPRHLVRRRGQEARLRCSPMKGHSHVYWYRQLPEEGLKFMVYLQKENIIDESGMPKERFSAEFPKEGPSILRIQQVVRGDSAAYFCASSLYASIGAEAFFGQGTRLTVV.

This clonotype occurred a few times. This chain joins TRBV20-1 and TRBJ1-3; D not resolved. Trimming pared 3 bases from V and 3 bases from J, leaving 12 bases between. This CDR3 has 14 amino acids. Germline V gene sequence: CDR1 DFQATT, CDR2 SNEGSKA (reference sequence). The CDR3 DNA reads TGCAGTGCTAGTATGTCAGGCATTGGAAACACCATATATTTT. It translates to CSASMSGIGNTIYF.

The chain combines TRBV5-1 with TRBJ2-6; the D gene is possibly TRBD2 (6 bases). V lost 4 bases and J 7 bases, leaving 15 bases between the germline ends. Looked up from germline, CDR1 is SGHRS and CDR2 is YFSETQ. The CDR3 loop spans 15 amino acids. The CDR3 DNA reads TGCGCCAGCAGCCCTCCCTCCGGGAGAGCCAACGTCCTGACTTTC. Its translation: CASSPPSGRANVLTF.

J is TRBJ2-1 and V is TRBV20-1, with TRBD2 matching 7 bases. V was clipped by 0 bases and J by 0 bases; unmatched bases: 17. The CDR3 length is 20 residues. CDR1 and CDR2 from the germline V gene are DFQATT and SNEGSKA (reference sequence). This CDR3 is CSARDYLSGQYQPSYNEQFF. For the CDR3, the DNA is TGCAGTGCTAGAGATTACCTTAGCGGGCAATACCAACCCTCCTACAATGAGCAGTTCTTC.

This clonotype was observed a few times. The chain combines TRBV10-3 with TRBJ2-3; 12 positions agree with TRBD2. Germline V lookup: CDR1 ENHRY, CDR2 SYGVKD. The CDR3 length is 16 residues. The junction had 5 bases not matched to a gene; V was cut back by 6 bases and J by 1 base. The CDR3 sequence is CAISPSSGGGTDTQYF. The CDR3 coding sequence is TGTGCCATCAGCCCTTCTAGCGGGGGGGGCACAGATACGCAGTATTTT.

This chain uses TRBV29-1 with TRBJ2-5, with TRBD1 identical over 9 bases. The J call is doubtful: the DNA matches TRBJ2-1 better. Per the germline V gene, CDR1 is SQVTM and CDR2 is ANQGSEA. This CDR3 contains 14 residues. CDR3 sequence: CSVVQGAIYNEQFF. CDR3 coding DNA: TGCAGCGTCGTACAGGGGGCGATATACAATGAGCAGTTCTTC.

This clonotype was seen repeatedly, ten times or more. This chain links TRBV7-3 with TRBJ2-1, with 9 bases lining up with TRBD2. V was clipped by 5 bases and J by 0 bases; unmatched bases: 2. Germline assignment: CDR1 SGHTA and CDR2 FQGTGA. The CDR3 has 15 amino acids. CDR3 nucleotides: TGTGCCAGCAGCATGACTAGCGGCTCCTACAATGAGCAGTTCTTC. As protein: CASSMTSGSYNEQFF.

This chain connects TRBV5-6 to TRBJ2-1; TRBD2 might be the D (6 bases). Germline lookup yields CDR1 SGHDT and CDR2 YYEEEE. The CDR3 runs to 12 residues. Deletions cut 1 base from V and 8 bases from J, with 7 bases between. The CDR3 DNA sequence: TGTGCCAGCAGCTTGTCTAGCGATGAGCAGTTCTTC. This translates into CASSLSSDEQFF.

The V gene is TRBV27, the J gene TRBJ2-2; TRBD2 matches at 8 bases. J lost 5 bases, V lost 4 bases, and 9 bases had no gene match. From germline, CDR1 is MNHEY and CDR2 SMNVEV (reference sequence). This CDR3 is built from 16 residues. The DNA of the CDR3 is TGTGCCAGCAGTTCCTCTGCGGGGGGCCGGACCGGGGAGCTGTTTTTT. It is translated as CASSSSAGGRTGELFF.

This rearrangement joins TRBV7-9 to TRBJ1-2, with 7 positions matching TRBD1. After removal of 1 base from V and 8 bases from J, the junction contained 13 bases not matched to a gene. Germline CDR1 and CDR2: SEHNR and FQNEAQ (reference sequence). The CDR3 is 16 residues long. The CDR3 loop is CASSLVPGQLYEGYTF. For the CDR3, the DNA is TGTGCCAGCAGCTTAGTCCCGGGACAGCTCTATGAGGGCTACACCTTC.